The 29 T cell receptor beta chains presented below share a single source sample, sequenced in a study of cytomegalovirus exposure and HLA in healthy donors. The PCR ran on 60 Vbeta and 13 Jbeta primers. Sequencing was performed with immunoSEQ multiplex PCR; in TCRdb, only in-frame clones are kept and a portion is missing. The repertoire holds about 180,000 clones, with 65% to 85% as singletons. Sequencing was done on a sample of PBMCs. Source of these receptors: a girl aged 5 to 17 in good health and CMV-seropositive.

The chain combines TRBV21-1 with TRBJ2-1; TRBD2, the D gene given by the table, was not confirmed from the DNA. TRBV21-1 is a pseudogene segment. This CDR3 contains 13 residues. CDR3: CARRLAGGNEQFF. CDR3 sequence (DNA): TGTGCCAGAAGACTAGCGGGAGGTAATGAGCAGTTCTTC.

Only one count was recorded for this clone. The chain employs TRBV15 and TRBJ2-2; TRBD2 might be the D (6 bases). Trimming took 1 base from V and 6 from J, leaving 15 bases between them. Germline V gene lookup returns CDR1 LNHNV and CDR2 YYDKDF (reference sequence). The CDR3 has 16 amino acids. The CDR3 here is CATSRVTWRGSGELFF. The CDR3 nucleotides are TGTGCCACCAGCAGAGTTACCTGGCGGGGTTCCGGGGAGCTGTTTTTT. Full variable domain (missing parts from reference TRBV15 and TRBJ2-2): DAMVIQNPRYQVTQFGKPVTLSCSQTLNHNVMYWYQQKSSQAPKLLFHYYDKDFNNEADTPDNFQSRRPNTSFCFLDIRSPGLGDTAMYLCATSRVTWRGSGELFFGEGSRLTVL.

Details on this clone: At the DNA level, this CDR3 is encoded by other sequences in the same sample as well. The V call is TRBV5-1, the J call TRBJ1-1, with a possible D match to TRBD1 (6 bases). V gave up 4 bases and J gave up 1 base, with 8 bases separating them. The CDR3 is made up of 13 amino acids. Germline V lookup: CDR1 SGHRS, CDR2 YFSETQ. CDR3 sequence reads: CASSPTGNTEAFF. The CDR3 region has the DNA TGCGCCAGCAGCCCGACAGGGAACACTGAAGCTTTCTTT. The full variable domain, with the rest looked up from reference TRBV5-1 and TRBJ1-1, is KAGVTQTPRYLIKTRGQQVTLSCSPISGHRSVSWYQQTPGQGLQFLFEYFSETQRNKGNFPGRFSGRQFSNSRSEMNVSTLELGDSALYLCASSPTGNTEAFFGQGTRLTVV.

The DNA for the CDR3 is TGCGCCAGCAGCTTGGACCAGGATCAGCCCCAGCATTTT. Its protein product is CASSLDQDQPQHF. The chain links TRBV5-1 to TRBJ1-5; D remains ambiguous. Germline CDR1 SGHRS, CDR2 YFSETQ. Trimming removed 0 bases from V and 5 bases from J, with 6 bases in between. The CDR3 runs 13 residues.

This clone is a singleton in its sample. V and J are TRBV6-5 and TRBJ1-2; the D gene is possibly TRBD1 (6 bases). V lost 8 bases to trimming and J lost 4 bases, with 11 bases between them. The CDR3 consists of 12 residues. From germline, CDR1 is MNHEY and CDR2 SVGAGI. CDR3 nucleotides: TGTGCCAGCGGACAGAGAGCCTATGGCTACACCTTC. It is translated as CASGQRAYGYTF.

This chain joins TRBV19 and TRBJ1-5; TRBD1 matches 9 bases. Per the germline V gene, CDR1 is LNHDA and CDR2 is SQIVND (reference sequence). Unmatched junction bases numbered 6, after V lost 11 bases and J lost 4 bases. This CDR3 has 13 residues. The CDR3 DNA sequence: TGTGCCGTTAACAGGGGGCGGAATCAGCCCCAGCATTTT. Encoded protein: CAVNRGRNQPQHF.

The chain has TRBV7-8 and TRBJ2-1; tentatively, D is TRBD2 (5 bases). V dropped 3 bases and J dropped 6 bases, with 9 bases sitting between them. The CDR3 sequence is 13 residues long. Germline V gives CDR1 SGHVS, CDR2 FQNEAQ. The CDR3 DNA is TGTGCCAGCAGCTTCTGGCTAGCCAATGAGCAGTTCTTC. Amino acid sequence: CASSFWLANEQFF.

The chain is built from TRBV27 and TRBJ1-5; maybe TRBD1 (5 bases). Germline CDR1 reads MNHEY; CDR2 reads SMNVEV (reference sequence). The CDR3 runs 15 residues. V dropped 6 bases and J dropped 1 base, with 13 bases sitting between them. CDR3 bases: TGTGCCAGCAGCCGGACGGGGGGGAGCAATCAGCCCCAGCATTTT. Translation gives CASSRTGGSNQPQHF.

V is TRBV7-9 and J is TRBJ1-1; D is ambiguous. The ends were cut back, 1 base at V and 5 bases at J, with 8 bases in the middle. The CDR3 length is 13 residues. Germline V gives CDR1 SEHNR, CDR2 FQNEAQ (reference sequence). The CDR3 DNA reads as TGTGCCAGCAGCTTAGGGAGGGAGACTGAAGCTTTCTTT. This codes for CASSLGRETEAFF.

V is TRBV19 and J is TRBJ1-4; TRBD1 might be the D (6 bases). Between the trimmed V and J ends, which lost 8 bases and 2 bases, there was a span of 15 bases. Germline V lookup: CDR1 LNHDA, CDR2 SQIVND (reference sequence). CDR3 length: 15 amino acids. The CDR3 loop reads CASRQAGKTNEKLFF. In nucleotides, the CDR3 is TGTGCCAGTCGACAGGCTGGTAAGACTAATGAAAAACTGTTTTTT.

The CDR3 region has the DNA TGTGCCAGCGCCTGGCGGGGGGGACAAGGGCTTAACACCGGGGAGCTGTTTTTT. Translation: CASAWRGGQGLNTGELFF. This chain joins TRBV27 and TRBJ2-2, with 9 bases matching TRBD2. Germline V gene lookup returns CDR1 MNHEY and CDR2 SMNVEV (reference sequence). J gave up 2 bases and V 8 bases, and 15 bases lay outside the gene matches. This CDR3 comprises 18 residues.

The chain combines TRBV5-1 with TRBJ2-1, with a possible D match to TRBD2 (6 bases). This CDR3 is built from 14 residues. CDR1 and CDR2 (germline): SGHRS, YFSETQ. Trimming shortened V by 0 bases and J by 10 bases, and 14 bases separated the two germline ends. CDR3 region: CASSLAVLAPEQFF. The CDR3 nucleotides are TGCGCCAGCAGCTTGGCGGTCCTAGCGCCCGAGCAGTTCTTC.

The genes are TRBV5-1 and TRBJ2-1, with a possible D match to TRBD2 (6 bases). V dropped 2 bases and J dropped 9 bases, with 12 bases sitting between them. The germline V gene encodes CDR1 SGHRS and CDR2 YFSETQ. This CDR3 contains 13 residues. CDR3: CASSFFGSTEQFF. For the CDR3, the DNA is TGCGCCAGCAGCTTTTTCGGGAGTACTGAGCAGTTCTTC.

The J gene is TRBJ1-5, the V gene TRBV4-1; D not certain. Trimming pared 1 base from V and 11 bases from J, leaving 12 bases between. The CDR3 runs 13 residues. Germline CDR1 reads MGHRA; CDR2 reads YSYEKL. The CDR3 protein is CASSQALGGSQHF. The CDR3 DNA is TGCGCCAGCAGCCAAGCCTTGGGCGGGTCCCAGCATTTT.

This clone was seen just once. This sequence joins TRBV4-2 and TRBJ1-2; D perhaps matches TRBD1 (6 bases). Germline V gives CDR1 LGHNA, CDR2 YNFKEQ. V lost 4 bases and J 1 base, leaving 13 bases between the germline ends. The CDR3 consists of 15 residues. The CDR3 is CASSPTGNDNYGYTF. CDR3 nucleotide sequence: TGTGCCAGCAGCCCAACAGGGAATGATAACTATGGCTACACCTTC.

The chain joins TRBV5-6 to TRBJ2-5, with 7 bases identical to TRBD2. Trimming removed 0 bases from V and 6 bases from J; junction bases left unmatched: 2. CDR1 and CDR2 (germline): SGHDT, YYEEEE. CDR3 size: 13 residues. CDR3 loop: CASSLGGGKTQYF. CDR3 nucleotides: TGTGCCAGCAGCTTGGGGGGGGGAAAGACCCAGTACTTC. Variable domain in full (rest from reference TRBV5-6 and TRBJ2-5): DAGVTQSPTHLIKTRGQQVTLRCSPKSGHDTVSWYQQALGQGPQFIFQYYEEEERQRGNFPDRFSGHQFPNYSSELNVNALLLGDSALYLCASSLGGGKTQYFGPGTRLLVL.

This chain links TRBV4-1 with TRBJ2-5; D possibly corresponds to TRBD1 (6 bases). The DNA end is a closer match to TRBJ2-7, so the J assignment may be wrong. Germline V gene lookup returns CDR1 MGHRA and CDR2 YSYEKL. There are 16 residues in the CDR3. CDR3 amino acids: CASSQERDRSSYEQYF. The CDR3 DNA reads as TGCGCCAGCAGCCAAGAGCGAGACAGGAGCTCCTACGAGCAGTACTTC.

The chain employs TRBV29-1 and TRBJ2-7; a possible D gene is TRBD2 (5 bases). In germline, CDR1 is SQVTM, CDR2 ANQGSEA. The V and J ends lost 6 bases and 3 bases respectively, with 9 bases between them. The CDR3 contains 11 residues. The CDR3 DNA follows: TGCAGCGTGCGCACTAGCTACGAGCAGTACTTC. It is translated as CSVRTSYEQYF.

This sequence joins TRBV5-4 and TRBJ2-3, with 12 bases lining up with TRBD2. CDR1 is SGHNT and CDR2 is YYREEE in the germline V gene (reference sequence). This CDR3 has 16 amino acids. The V segment lost 5 bases and the J segment 8 bases; nucleotides outside the gene matches: 12. DNA of the CDR3: TGTGCCAGCAGACCCACTAGCGGGAGGAACCTCGGTACGCAGTATTTT. This translates into CASRPTSGRNLGTQYF.

CDR3 nucleotide sequence: TGTGCCAGCAGTTGGGGGGGGCTGGGCCCTCTCTTTGGCTACACCTTC. This translates into CASSWGGLGPLFGYTF. The chain carries TRBV6-5 and TRBJ1-2; TRBD1 is a possible D gene (6 bases). The length of the CDR3 is 16 residues. V shed 4 bases and J shed 7 bases, with 22 bases lying between them. Germline CDR1 is MNHEY and CDR2 is SVGAGI.

The CDR3 here is CASSLALEVYEQYF. As DNA, the CDR3 is TGTGCCAGCTCACTAGCCTTGGAGGTGTACGAGCAGTACTTC. The chain recombines TRBV6-6 with TRBJ2-7, with D perhaps matching TRBD2 (6 bases). Germline loops: CDR1 MNHNY, CDR2 SVGAGI (reference sequence). V was clipped by 8 bases and J by 4 bases, with 18 bases between them. The CDR3 consists of 14 residues.

This chain uses TRBV27 with TRBJ1-1; 7 bases map to TRBD1. CDR1 is MNHEY and CDR2 is SMNVEV in the germline V gene (reference sequence). J lost 1 base, V lost 11 bases, and 10 bases had no gene match. The CDR3 has 14 amino acids. The CDR3 DNA follows: TGTGCCGCCTTTAGGGGGGACAGGAACACTGAAGCTTTCTTT. Encoded protein: CAAFRGDRNTEAFF.

The V call is TRBV9, the J call TRBJ2-5, with TRBD2 matching over 13 bases. This CDR3 comprises 16 residues. Trimming at V came to 3 bases and at J to 5 bases, leaving 7 bases not matched to a gene. Germline V gives CDR1 SGDLS, CDR2 YYNGEE. As DNA, the CDR3 is TGTGCCAGCAGCGGGGGGACTAGCGGGATAGGGGAGACCCAGTACTTC. Amino acids: CASSGGTSGIGETQYF.

The chain is built from TRBV6-6 and TRBJ2-3; TRBD2 is a possible D gene (5 bases). V dropped 7 bases and J dropped 5 bases, with 22 bases sitting between them. Germline V gene data show CDR1 as MNHNY and CDR2 as SVGAGI (reference sequence). The CDR3 is made up of 16 amino acids. The CDR3 coding sequence is TGTGCCAGCAAGCTACGTCTTGGAGAGGGTGGAGATACGCAGTATTTT. Amino acid sequence: CASKLRLGEGGDTQYF.

As to this clone: The germline gene is not matched at one end of the junction; a read error may be the cause. V usage is TRBV7-2 and J usage is TRBJ2-1; 7 bases align to TRBD2. This CDR3 contains 12 residues. Germline loops: CDR1 SGHTA, CDR2 FQGNSA. The CDR3: CASSLAREQQFF. CDR3 nucleotide sequence: TGTGCCAGCAGCCTAGCGCGGGAGCAGCAGTTCTTC.

The J gene is TRBJ2-1, the V gene TRBV10-3; D unresolved. From germline, CDR1 is ENHRY and CDR2 SYGVKD. V lost 4 bases and J lost 0, with 13 bases in between. The CDR3 length is 16 residues. CDR3 coding DNA: TGTGCCATCAGTGGAGGTCTTTCCAGCTCCTACAATGAGCAGTTCTTC. Translated: CAISGGLSSSYNEQFF.

V is TRBV4-1 and J is TRBJ2-1; 11 bases are a match to TRBD2. V lost 3 bases to trimming and J lost 1 base; unmatched junction nucleotides: 2. The germline gives CDR1 MGHRA, CDR2 YSYEKL. The CDR3 has 16 residues. CDR3 in DNA: TGCGCCAGCAGCCAGCCTAGCGGGAGGTCCTACAATGAGCAGTTCTTC. Its protein product is CASSQPSGRSYNEQFF.

The chain links TRBV6-5 to TRBJ2-7, with 12 bases matching TRBD2. V lost 6 bases and J lost 2; bases outside the gene matches: 5. Germline CDR1 is MNHEY and CDR2 is SVGAGI. CDR3 length: 15 amino acids. The CDR3 coding sequence is TGTGCCAGCAGCCGTGGACTAGCGGGAACCTACGAGCAGTACTTC. Translating gives CASSRGLAGTYEQYF.

This clone came up a few times. The V gene is TRBV6-5, the J gene TRBJ2-5; 7 positions agree with TRBD1. Germline V gene lookup returns CDR1 MNHEY and CDR2 SVGAGI. Trimming took 2 bases from V and 2 from J; bases not matched to a gene: 5. The CDR3 contains 15 residues. CDR3 sequence: CASSYVSRGQETQYF. The CDR3 region has the DNA TGTGCCAGCAGTTACGTCTCCAGGGGGCAAGAGACCCAGTACTTC.